This TCR beta chain derives from a study of cytomegalovirus exposure and HLA in healthy donors. Across the study: Samples from HLA-typed donors yielded around 79 million unique TCRs in an early data release. General study findings and limits: In an earlier analysis, most TCR beta V segments were productive about 87% or about 30% of the time. TCR beta sequences reportedly predicted most subjects' HLA-A and HLA-B alleles accurately. Most TCR sequences showed up rarely, but some public TCRs showed up in many donors.

PCR was performed using 60 Vbeta and 13 Jbeta primers. Profiling relied on immunoSEQ multiplex PCR, and the TCRdb table lists in-frame clones only, not all of them. The sample contains 150,000 to 200,000 clones, 83% of which appear only once. In regard to this clone: The antigen remains undetermined.

Germline V gene data show CDR1 as KGHSH and CDR2 as LQKENI. J lost 2 bases, V lost 4 bases, and 8 bases had no gene match. There are 17 residues in the CDR3. The sequence was obtained from a man aged 50-59 years in good health and CMV-seropositive. J is TRBJ2-2 and V is TRBV18, with 9 bases lining up with TRBD2. Sequencing was carried out using PBMCs. CDR3 in DNA: TGTGCCAGCTCACAGACTAGCGGAAACACCAACACCGGGGAGCTGTTTTTT. Translation: CASSQTSGNTNTGELFF.